The rows below give T cell receptor beta chains drawn from one sample of a study of shared clonotypes between healthy human individuals. Assay: immunoSEQ multiplex PCR; the TCRdb copy retains only in-frame clones and omits some. The table shows millions of clones, with roughly 94% occurring only once. Source material: naive CD4+ T cells sorted from blood. Every receptor here comes from a man younger than 35 in good health. Each CDR3 is given with its conserved first and last residue. A D gene is named only where the DNA matches it firmly. Only some rows state a clone size, as once, few, many or a class for expanded clones.

CDR3 | DNA | J | size | V | D
CAISESGLSSYNEQFF | TGTGCCATCAGTGAGTCGGGACTGAGCTCCTACAATGAGCAGTTCTTC | TRBJ2-1 | . | TRBV10-3 | .
CASTKGDNSYEQYF | TGTGCCAGCACAAAAGGGGACAACTCCTACGAGCAGTACTTC | TRBJ2-7 | . | TRBV28 | .
CASSLVDSSTGELFF | TGTGCCAGCAGCTTGGTGGACAGCTCAACCGGGGAGCTGTTTTTT | TRBJ2-2 | once | TRBV5-4 | .
CSVRRGSEKLFF | TGCAGCGTTCGACGGGGATCTGAAAAACTGTTTTTT | TRBJ1-4 | . | TRBV29-1 | .
CASRETLYSNQPQHF | TGTGCCAGTAGGGAAACACTTTATAGCAATCAGCCCCAGCATTTT | TRBJ1-5 | . | TRBV19 | .
CASSLELYGYTF | TGTGCCTCTTCCCTAGAACTATATGGCTACACCTTC | TRBJ1-2 | . | TRBV2 | .
CASSEWGVGMNTEAFF | TGTGCCAGCAGTGAATGGGGGGTAGGTATGAACACTGAAGCTTTCTTT | TRBJ1-1 | once | TRBV2 | .
CASSPGLAGVVDTQYF | TGTGCTAGCAGCCCGGGACTAGCGGGAGTGGTAGATACGCAGTATTTT | TRBJ2-3 | . | TRBV7-7 | TRBD2
CASSLAQANTGELFF | TGCGCCAGCAGCTTGGCACAGGCGAACACCGGGGAGCTGTTTTTT | TRBJ2-2 | . | TRBV5-1 | .
CASSYGTDNEKLFF | TGTGCCAGCAGTTATGGGACGGATAATGAAAAACTGTTTTTT | TRBJ1-4 | . | TRBV6-6 | .
CASSEVAGGSSYEQYF | TGTGCCAGCAGTGAAGTTGCAGGGGGTAGCTCCTACGAGCAGTACTTC | TRBJ2-7 | . | TRBV6-1 | TRBD1
CASTPRVVTGRSTDTQYF | TGTGCCAGCACCCCTCGTGTTGTTACAGGCCGAAGCACAGATACGCAGTATTTT | TRBJ2-3 | . | TRBV9 | .
CASSSLSSNTEAFF | TGTGCCAGCAGTTCCCTCAGCAGCAACACTGAAGCTTTCTTT | TRBJ1-1 | . | TRBV27 | .
CASSSTSTGGVDTQYF | TGTGCCAGCAGCTCCACTTCGACAGGGGGCGTGGATACGCAGTATTTT | TRBJ2-3 | . | TRBV7-9 | TRBD1
CASSSSLTGWSTEAFF | TGTGCCAGCAGCTCTTCCCTGACAGGGTGGTCGACTGAAGCTTTCTTT | TRBJ1-1 | . | TRBV5-4 | TRBD1
CASSTRGPTYEQYF | TGTGCCAGCAGCACCAGGGGCCCAACCTACGAGCAGTACTTC | TRBJ2-7 | . | TRBV5-4 | .
CASSGKSGVGTDTQYF | TGTGCCAGCAGTGGTAAAAGCGGAGTCGGCACAGATACGCAGTATTTT | TRBJ2-3 | . | TRBV25-1 | .
CASSDGQGKSRAFF | TGCGCCAGCAGTGATGGCCAAGGCAAAAGTCGAGCTTTCTTT | TRBJ1-1 | . | TRBV10-2 | .
CASSYARVNTEAFF | TGTGCCAGCAGTTACGCAAGGGTGAACACTGAAGCTTTCTTT | TRBJ1-1 | . | TRBV6-5 | .
CASSLRENRGNEQFF | TGTGCCAGCAGCTTGAGGGAGAACCGGGGCAATGAGCAGTTCTTC | TRBJ2-1 | . | TRBV7-9 | .
CASTWTRTSTDTQYF | TGTGCCAGCACCTGGACTAGAACTAGCACAGATACGCAGTATTTT | TRBJ2-3 | . | TRBV2 | TRBD2
CASSTRTSYGYTF | TGTGCCAGTAGTACGAGGACAAGTTATGGCTACACCTTC | TRBJ1-2 | . | TRBV19 | .
CASSSTVGLANTF | TGTGCCAGCAGCTCCACAGTGGGACTAGCCAATACGTTC | TRBJ2-7 | . | TRBV7-2 | TRBD2
CASSLYRGYEQYF | TGTGCCAGCAGCTTGTACAGGGGATACGAGCAGTACTTC | TRBJ2-7 | . | TRBV13 | TRBD1
CASRSGRSYNEQFF | TGTGCCAGCAGGAGCGGGAGGTCCTACAATGAGCAGTTCTTC | TRBJ2-1 | . | TRBV27 | TRBD2
CASSSDSSYEQYF | TGTGCCAGCAGCTCGGACAGCTCCTACGAGCAGTACTTC | TRBJ2-7 | once | TRBV7-9 | .
CASSEKGTDSNQPQHF | TGCGCCAGCAGTGAGAAGGGGACAGATAGCAATCAGCCCCAGCATTTT | TRBJ1-5 | . | TRBV10-1 | TRBD1
CASSLGGGNEQYF | TGTGCCAGCAGCTTAGGCGGAGGGAACGAGCAGTACTTC | TRBJ2-7 | once | TRBV7-9 | .
CASSLGQGGTEAFF | TGCGCCAGCAGCTTAGGACAGGGAGGCACTGAAGCTTTCTTT | TRBJ1-1 | once | TRBV5-1 | TRBD1
CAITGQGYGYTF | TGTGCCATCACCGGGCAGGGGTATGGCTACACCTTC | TRBJ1-2 | few | TRBV10-3 | .
CASSEQGLRNEQYF | TGTGCCAGCAGTGAACAGGGCTTGCGGAACGAGCAGTACTTC | TRBJ2-7 | . | TRBV2 | .
CASSLGPKETQYF | TGTGCCAGCAGCTTAGGACCGAAGGAGACCCAGTACTTC | TRBJ2-5 | once | TRBV7-3 | .